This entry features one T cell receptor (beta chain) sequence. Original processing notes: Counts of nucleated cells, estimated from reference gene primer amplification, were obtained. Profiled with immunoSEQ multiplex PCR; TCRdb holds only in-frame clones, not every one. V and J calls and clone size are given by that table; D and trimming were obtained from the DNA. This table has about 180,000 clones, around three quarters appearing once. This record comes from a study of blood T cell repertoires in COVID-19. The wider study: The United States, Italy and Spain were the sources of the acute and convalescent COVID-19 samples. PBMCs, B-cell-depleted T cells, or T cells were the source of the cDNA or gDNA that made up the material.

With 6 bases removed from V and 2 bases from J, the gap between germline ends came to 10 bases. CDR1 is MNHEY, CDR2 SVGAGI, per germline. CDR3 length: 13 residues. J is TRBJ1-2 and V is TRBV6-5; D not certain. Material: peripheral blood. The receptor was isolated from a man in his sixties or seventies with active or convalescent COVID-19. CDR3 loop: CASRGGYNYGYTF. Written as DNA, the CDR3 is TGTGCCAGCAGAGGCGGTTACAACTATGGCTACACCTTC.